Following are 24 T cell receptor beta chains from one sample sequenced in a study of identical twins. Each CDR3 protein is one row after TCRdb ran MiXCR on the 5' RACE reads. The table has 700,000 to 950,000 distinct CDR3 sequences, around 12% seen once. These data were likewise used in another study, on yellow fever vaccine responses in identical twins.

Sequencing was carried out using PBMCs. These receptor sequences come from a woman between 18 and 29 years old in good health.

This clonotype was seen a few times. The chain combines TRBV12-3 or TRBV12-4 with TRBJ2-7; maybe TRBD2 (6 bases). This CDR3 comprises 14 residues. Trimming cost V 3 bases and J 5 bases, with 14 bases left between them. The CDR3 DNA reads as TGTGCCAGCAGTTTGGAGGGATTAGGCCACGAGCAGTACTTC. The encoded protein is CASSLEGLGHEQYF.

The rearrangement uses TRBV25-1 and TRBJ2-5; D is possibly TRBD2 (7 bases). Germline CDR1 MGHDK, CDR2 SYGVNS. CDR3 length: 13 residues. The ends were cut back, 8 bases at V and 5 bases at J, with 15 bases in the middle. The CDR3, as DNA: TGTGCCAGCCGTCGGGGGCGGGGGGAGACCCAGTACTTC. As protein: CASRRGRGETQYF. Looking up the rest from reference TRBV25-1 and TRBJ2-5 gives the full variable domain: EADIYQTPRYLVIGTGKKITLECSQTMGHDKMYWYQQDPGMELHLIHYSYGVNSTEKGDLSSESTVSRIRTEHFPLTLESARPSHTSQYLCASRRGRGETQYFGPGTRLLVL.

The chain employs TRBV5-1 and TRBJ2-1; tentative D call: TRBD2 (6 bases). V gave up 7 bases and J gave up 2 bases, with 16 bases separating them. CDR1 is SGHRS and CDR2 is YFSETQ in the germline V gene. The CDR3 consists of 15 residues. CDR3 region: CASATGVGTYNEQFF. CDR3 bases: TGCGCCAGCGCTACGGGAGTCGGCACCTACAATGAGCAGTTCTTC.

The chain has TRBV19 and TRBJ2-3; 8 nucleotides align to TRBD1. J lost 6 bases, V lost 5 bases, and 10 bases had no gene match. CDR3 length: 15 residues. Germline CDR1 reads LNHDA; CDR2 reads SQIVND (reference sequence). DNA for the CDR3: TGTGCCAGTAGTCCCGGGGGCAGGGACAGGGATACGCAGTATTTT. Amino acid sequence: CASSPGGRDRDTQYF.

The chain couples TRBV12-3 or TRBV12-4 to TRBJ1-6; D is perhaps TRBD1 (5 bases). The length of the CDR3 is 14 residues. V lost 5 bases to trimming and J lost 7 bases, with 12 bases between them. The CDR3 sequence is CASSRTGPNSPLHF. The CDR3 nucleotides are TGTGCCAGCAGTCGTACAGGCCCCAATTCACCCCTCCACTTT.

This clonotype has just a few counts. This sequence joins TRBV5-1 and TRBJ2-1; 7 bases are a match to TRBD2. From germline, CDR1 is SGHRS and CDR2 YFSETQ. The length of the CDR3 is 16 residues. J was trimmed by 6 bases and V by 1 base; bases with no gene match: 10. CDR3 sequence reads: CASSLLDPSGGNEQFF. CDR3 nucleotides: TGCGCCAGCAGCTTGCTGGACCCATCGGGGGGCAATGAGCAGTTCTTC.

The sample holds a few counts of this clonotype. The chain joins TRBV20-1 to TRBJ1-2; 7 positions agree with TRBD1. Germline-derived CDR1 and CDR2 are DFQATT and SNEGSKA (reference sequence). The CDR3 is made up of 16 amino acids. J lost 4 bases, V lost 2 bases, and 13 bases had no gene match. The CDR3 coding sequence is TGCAGTGCTAGATCCAAGGGACAGCGGAGCCGCTATGGCTACACCTTC. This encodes CSARSKGQRSRYGYTF.

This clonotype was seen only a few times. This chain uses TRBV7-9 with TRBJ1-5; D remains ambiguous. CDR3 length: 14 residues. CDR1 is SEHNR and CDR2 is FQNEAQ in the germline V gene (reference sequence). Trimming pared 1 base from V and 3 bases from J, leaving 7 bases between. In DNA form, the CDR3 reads TGTGCCAGCAGCTTAGAGTCAGTCAATCAGCCCCAGCATTTT. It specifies CASSLESVNQPQHF.

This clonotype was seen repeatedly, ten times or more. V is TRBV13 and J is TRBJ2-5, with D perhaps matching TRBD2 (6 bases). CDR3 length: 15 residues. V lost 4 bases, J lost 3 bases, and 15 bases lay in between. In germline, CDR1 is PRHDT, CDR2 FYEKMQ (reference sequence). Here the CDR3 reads CASSSGLPLEETQYF. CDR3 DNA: TGTGCCAGCAGCTCGGGACTCCCCCTTGAAGAGACCCAGTACTTC.

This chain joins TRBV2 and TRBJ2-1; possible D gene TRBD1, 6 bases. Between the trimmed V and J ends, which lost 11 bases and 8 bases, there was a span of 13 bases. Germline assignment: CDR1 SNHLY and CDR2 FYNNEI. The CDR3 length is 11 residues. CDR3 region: CAGSGVHEQFF. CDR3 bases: TGTGCCGGTTCAGGGGTCCATGAGCAGTTCTTC.

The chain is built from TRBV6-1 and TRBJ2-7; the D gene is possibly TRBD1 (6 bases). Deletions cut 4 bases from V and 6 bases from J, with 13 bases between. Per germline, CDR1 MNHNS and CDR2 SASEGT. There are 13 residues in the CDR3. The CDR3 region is CASSGYQGLEQYV. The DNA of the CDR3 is TGTGCCAGCAGTGGATACCAGGGGCTCGAGCAGTACGTC.

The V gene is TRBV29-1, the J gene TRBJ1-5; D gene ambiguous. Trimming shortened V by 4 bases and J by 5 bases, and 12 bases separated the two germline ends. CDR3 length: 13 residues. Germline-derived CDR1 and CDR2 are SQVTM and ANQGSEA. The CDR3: CSVAGSRDQPQHF. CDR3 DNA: TGCAGCGTTGCCGGGTCAAGGGATCAGCCCCAGCATTTT.

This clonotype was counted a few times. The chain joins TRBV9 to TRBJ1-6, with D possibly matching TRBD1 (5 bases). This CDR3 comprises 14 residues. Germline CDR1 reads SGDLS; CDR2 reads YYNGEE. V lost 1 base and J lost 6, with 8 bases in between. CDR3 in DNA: TGTGCCAGCAGCGTACGGGACGGTAATTCACCCCTCCACTTT. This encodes CASSVRDGNSPLHF.

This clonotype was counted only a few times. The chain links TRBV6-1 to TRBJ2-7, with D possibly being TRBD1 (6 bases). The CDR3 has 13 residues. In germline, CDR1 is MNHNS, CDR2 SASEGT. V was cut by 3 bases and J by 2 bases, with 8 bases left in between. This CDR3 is CASSDTGPYEQYF. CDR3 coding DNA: TGTGCCAGCAGTGATACAGGGCCCTACGAGCAGTACTTC.

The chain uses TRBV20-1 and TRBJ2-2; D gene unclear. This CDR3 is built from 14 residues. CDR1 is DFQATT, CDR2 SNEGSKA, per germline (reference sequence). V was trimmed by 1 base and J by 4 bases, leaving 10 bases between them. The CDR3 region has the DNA TGCAGTGCTAGAGTCAGTATTCCCACCGGGGAGCTGTTTTTT. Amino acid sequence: CSARVSIPTGELFF.

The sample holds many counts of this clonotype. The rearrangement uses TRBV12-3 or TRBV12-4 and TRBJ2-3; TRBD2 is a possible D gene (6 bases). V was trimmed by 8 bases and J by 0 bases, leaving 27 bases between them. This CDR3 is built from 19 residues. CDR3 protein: CASSPIAPRLVGSTDTQYF. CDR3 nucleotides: TGTGCCAGCTCCCCTATTGCCCCTCGACTAGTGGGGAGCACAGATACGCAGTATTTT.

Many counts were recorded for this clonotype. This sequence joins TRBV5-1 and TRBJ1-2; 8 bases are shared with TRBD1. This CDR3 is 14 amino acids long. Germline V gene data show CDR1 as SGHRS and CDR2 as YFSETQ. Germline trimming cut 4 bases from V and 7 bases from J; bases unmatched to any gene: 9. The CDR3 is CASSDDRGLGGYTF. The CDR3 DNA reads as TGCGCCAGCAGCGATGACAGGGGTCTTGGTGGCTACACCTTC.

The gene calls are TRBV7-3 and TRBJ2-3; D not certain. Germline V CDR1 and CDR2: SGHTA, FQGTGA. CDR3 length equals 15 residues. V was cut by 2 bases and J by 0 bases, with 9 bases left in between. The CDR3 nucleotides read TGTGCCAGCAGCTTATTCGAGAGCAGCACAGATACGCAGTATTTT. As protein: CASSLFESSTDTQYF.

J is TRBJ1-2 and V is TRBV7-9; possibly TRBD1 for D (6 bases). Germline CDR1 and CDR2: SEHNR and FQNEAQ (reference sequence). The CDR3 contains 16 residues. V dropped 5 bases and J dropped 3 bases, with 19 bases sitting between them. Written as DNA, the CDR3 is TGTGCCAGCAGCAGCCGGCTACAGGGTATGGACTATGGCTACACCTTC. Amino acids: CASSSRLQGMDYGYTF.

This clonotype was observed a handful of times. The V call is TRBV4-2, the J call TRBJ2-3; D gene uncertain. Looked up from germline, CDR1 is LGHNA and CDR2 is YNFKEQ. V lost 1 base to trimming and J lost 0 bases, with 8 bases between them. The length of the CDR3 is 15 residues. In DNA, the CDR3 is TGTGCCAGCAGCCAAGGAATCCTGAGCACAGATACGCAGTATTTT. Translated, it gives CASSQGILSTDTQYF.

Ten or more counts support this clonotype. CDR3 sequence: CASSLRDFYEQYF. The CDR3 DNA follows: TGTGCCAGCAGTTTACGGGACTTCTACGAGCAGTACTTC. The V call is TRBV28, the J call TRBJ2-7; D might be TRBD2 (6 bases). The length of the CDR3 is 13 residues. Trimming removed 2 bases at V and 3 bases at J, with 8 bases between. Germline values: CDR1 MDHEN, CDR2 SYDVKM.

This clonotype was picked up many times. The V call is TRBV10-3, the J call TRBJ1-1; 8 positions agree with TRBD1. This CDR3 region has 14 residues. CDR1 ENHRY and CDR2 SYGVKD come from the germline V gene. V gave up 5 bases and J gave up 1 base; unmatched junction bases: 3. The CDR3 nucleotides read TGTGCCATCAGTCCTGACAGGGGGAACACTGAAGCTTTCTTT. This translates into CAISPDRGNTEAFF.

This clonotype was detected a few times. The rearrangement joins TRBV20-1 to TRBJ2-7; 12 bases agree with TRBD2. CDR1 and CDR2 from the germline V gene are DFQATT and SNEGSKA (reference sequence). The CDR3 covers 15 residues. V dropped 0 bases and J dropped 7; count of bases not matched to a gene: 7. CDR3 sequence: CSARDRTSGMVEQYF. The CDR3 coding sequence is TGCAGTGCTAGAGACCGGACTAGCGGGATGGTTGAGCAGTACTTC.

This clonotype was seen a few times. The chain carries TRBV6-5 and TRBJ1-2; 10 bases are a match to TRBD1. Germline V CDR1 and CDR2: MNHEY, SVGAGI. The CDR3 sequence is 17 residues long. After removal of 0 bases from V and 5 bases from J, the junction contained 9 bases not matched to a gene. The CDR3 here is CASSYSRPGQGLYGYTF. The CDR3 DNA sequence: TGTGCCAGCAGTTACTCCCGACCGGGACAGGGGCTTTATGGCTACACCTTC.